This note documents a single TCR beta chain sequence. What it binds is unknown. The CDR3 runs to 19 residues. Per germline, CDR1 KGHSH and CDR2 LQKENI. The trim removed 4 bases at V and 7 bases at J, leaving 14 bases unmatched. This sample is part of a study of T-cell reconstitution after alpha-beta-depleted transplantation in children. Broader study findings: Diversity of TCRbeta at day 60 was high in some patients, arising from surviving recipient T cells and thymic progenitors. Once a year had passed after transplant, T-cell counts and diversity came mostly from newly produced T cells. Expanded clones from the graft, numbering several hundred, reportedly supplied alpha-beta T cells about two months after transplant.

Using unique molecular identifiers, the investigators prepared the TCRbeta library. TCRdb reprocessed the PCR reads with MiXCR, giving one entry per CDR3 protein. The sample has 530,000 or so distinct CDR3 sequences, around 27% seen once. The V and J genes are TRBV18 and TRBJ2-4; 15 bases match TRBD2. The sequenced sample was PBMCs, obtained before TCRalphabeta/CD19-depleted stem cell transplant. The clonotype was recovered from a boy under three years old with Wiskott-Aldrich syndrome, due to receive a stem cell transplant. CDR3 DNA: TGTGCCAGCTCACTGGGACTAGCGGGAGGAGGACCGTTCGGGAACATTCAGTACTTC. Translating gives CASSLGLAGGGPFGNIQYF.